This T cell receptor beta chain originates from a study of CD8 T cells in Susac syndrome. Random hexamers primed reverse transcription of about 0.5 to 1 ug RNA. TCRdb processed the immunoSEQ multiplex PCR reads anew with MiXCR; each CDR3 protein has one entry. Of 160,000 or so distinct CDR3 sequences listed, roughly 95% are singletons. The clonotype was recovered from a human donor with multiple sclerosis. The specimen was CD8+ T cells from PBMCs.

The CDR3 sequence: CSVDPGKYNEQFF. The CDR3 DNA follows: TGCAGCGTTGACCCTGGGAAGTACAATGAGCAGTTCTTC. The J gene is TRBJ2-1, the V gene TRBV29-1; D not certain. The CDR3 has 13 residues. The germline V and J ends were trimmed by 3 bases and 4 bases, with 10 bases remaining between them. Per germline, CDR1 SQVTM and CDR2 ANQGSEA.